This TCR beta chain was found in a study of chemoradiotherapy in HPV16-positive cancers. For the study at large: Candidate HPV-specific clones and shared TCR motifs came from a couple of HPV16-positive patients.

Repertoires were sampled repeatedly during chemoradiotherapy. The CDR3 consists of 20 residues. Deletions cut 3 bases from V and 2 bases from J, with 26 bases between. The germline V gene has CDR1 MGHRA and CDR2 YSYEKL. Only in-frame clones appear in the TCRdb table, and some are missing; sequencing was by immunoSEQ multiplex PCR. The repertoire includes more than 10,000 clones, 60% to 80% of them detected once, and 7.5% to 8.5% sits in the top ten. Whole-study findings and limits: For HPV16-positive patients, expanding HPV-responsive T cells associated with longer recurrence-free survival. Non-HPV-specific T cells did not expand in tumors during treatment, whereas candidate HPV-specific clones and E7-related motifs did.

About this clone itself: Its specificity is not known.

This specimen was acquired from a patient who underwent chemoradiotherapy. This clonotype was obtained from a human donor with HPV-associated anogenital cancer. This chain joins TRBV4-1 and TRBJ1-3; tentatively, D is TRBD1 (6 bases). CDR3 coding DNA: TGCGCCAGCAGCCAGAATACCAAGGGACAACCAGTTTTTACTGGAAACACCATATATTTT. This codes for CASSQNTKGQPVFTGNTIYF.